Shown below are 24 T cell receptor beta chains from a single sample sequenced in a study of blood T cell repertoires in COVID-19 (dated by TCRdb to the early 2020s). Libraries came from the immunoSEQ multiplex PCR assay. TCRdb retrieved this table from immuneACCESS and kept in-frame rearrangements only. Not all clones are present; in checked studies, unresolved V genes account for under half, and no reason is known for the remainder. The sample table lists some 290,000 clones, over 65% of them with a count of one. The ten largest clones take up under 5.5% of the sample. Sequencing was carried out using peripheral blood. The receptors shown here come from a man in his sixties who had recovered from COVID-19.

The CDR3 spells CASSWRHLGGSLLGHIQYF. The DNA for the CDR3 is TGTGCCAGCAGCTGGAGACACCTCGGGGGATCACTCCTGGGTCACATTCAGTACTTC. This chain connects TRBV7-2 to TRBJ2-4; D might be TRBD2 (6 bases). Germline-derived CDR1 and CDR2 are SGHTA and FQGNSA. V lost 4 bases and J lost 8, with 30 bases in between. The CDR3 is 19 residues long.

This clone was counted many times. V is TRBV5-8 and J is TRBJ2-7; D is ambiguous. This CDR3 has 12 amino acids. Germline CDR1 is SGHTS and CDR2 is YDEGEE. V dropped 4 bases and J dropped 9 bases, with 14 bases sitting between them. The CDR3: CASSPTSRVQYF. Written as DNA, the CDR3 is TGTGCCAGCAGCCCCACAAGCCGGGTGCAGTACTTC.

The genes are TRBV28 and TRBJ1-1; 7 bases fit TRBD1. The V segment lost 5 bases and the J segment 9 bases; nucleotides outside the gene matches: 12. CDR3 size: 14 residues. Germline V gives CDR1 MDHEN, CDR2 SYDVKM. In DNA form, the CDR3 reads TGTGCCAGCAGTCCTGGGACAGTGGAAAGAAAAGCTTTCTTT. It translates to CASSPGTVERKAFF. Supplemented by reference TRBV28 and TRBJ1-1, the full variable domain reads DVKVTQSSRYLVKRTGEKVFLECVQDMDHENMFWYRQDPGLGLRLIYFSYDVKMKEKGDIPEGYSVSREKKERFSLILESASTNQTSMYLCASSPGTVERKAFFGQGTRLTVV.

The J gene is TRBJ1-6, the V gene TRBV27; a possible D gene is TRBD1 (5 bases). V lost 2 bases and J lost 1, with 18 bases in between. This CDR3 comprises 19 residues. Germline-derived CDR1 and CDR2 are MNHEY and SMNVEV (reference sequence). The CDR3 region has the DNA TGTGCCAGCAGTTTAAATTCCCAGGGAAGAAGATCCTATAATTCACCCCTCCACTTT. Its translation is CASSLNSQGRRSYNSPLHF.

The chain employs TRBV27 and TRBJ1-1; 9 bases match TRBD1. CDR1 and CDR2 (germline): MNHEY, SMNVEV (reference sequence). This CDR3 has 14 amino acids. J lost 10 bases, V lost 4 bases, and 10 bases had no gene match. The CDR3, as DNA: TGTGCCAGCAGTTCCGGGACAGGGTTCAGTAGAGCTTTCTTT. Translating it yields CASSSGTGFSRAFF.

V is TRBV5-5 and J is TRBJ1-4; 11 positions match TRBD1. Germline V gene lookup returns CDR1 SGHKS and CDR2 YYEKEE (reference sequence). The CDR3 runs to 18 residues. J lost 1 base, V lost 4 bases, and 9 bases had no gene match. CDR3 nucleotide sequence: TGTGCCAGCAGCCATCCGGGACAGGGGGTGCAAACTAATGAAAAACTGTTTTTT. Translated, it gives CASSHPGQGVQTNEKLFF.

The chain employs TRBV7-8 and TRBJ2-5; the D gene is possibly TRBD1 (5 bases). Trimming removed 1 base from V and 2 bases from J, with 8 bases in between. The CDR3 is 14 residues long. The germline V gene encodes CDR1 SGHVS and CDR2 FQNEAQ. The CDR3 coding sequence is TGTGCCAGCAGCTTAGGAAGACAGCAAGAGACCCAGTACTTC. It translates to CASSLGRQQETQYF.

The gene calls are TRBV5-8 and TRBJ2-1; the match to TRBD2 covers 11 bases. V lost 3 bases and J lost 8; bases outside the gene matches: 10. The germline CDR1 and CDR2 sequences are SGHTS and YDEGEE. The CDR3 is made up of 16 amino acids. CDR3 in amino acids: CASSSRTSGRIDEQFF. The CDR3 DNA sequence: TGTGCCAGCAGCTCCCGAACTAGCGGGAGAATCGATGAGCAGTTCTTC.

CDR3 loop: CASSFKTSGATHTDTQYF. CDR3 DNA: TGTGCCAGCAGCTTTAAGACTAGCGGGGCAACGCACACAGATACGCAGTATTTT. The chain recombines TRBV7-9 with TRBJ2-3; 11 nucleotides line up with TRBD2. Germline CDR1 and CDR2: SEHNR and FQNEAQ (reference sequence). Trimming at V came to 3 bases and at J to 2 bases, leaving 10 bases not matched to a gene. This CDR3 region has 18 residues. Using reference TRBV7-9 and TRBJ2-3 for the parts outside the CDR3, the full variable domain is DTGVSQNPRHKITKRGQNVTFRCDPISEHNRLYWYRQTLGQGPEFLTYFQNEAQLEKSRLLSDRFSAERPKGSFSTLEIQRTEQGDSAMYLCASSFKTSGATHTDTQYFGPGTRLTVL.

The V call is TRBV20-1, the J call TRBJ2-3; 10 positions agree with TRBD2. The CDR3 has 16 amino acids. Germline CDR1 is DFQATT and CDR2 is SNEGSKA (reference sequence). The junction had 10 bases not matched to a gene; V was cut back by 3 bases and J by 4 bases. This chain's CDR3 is CSASALAGFDPDTQYF. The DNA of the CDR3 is TGCAGTGCTAGTGCACTAGCGGGATTTGACCCAGATACGCAGTATTTT.

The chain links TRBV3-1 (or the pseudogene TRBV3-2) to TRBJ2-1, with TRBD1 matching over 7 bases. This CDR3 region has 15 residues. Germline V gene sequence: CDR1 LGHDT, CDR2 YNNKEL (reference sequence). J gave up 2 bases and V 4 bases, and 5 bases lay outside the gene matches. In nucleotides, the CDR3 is TGTGCCAGCAGCCGGGCCGGACAGGCCTACAATGAGCAGTTCTTC. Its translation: CASSRAGQAYNEQFF.

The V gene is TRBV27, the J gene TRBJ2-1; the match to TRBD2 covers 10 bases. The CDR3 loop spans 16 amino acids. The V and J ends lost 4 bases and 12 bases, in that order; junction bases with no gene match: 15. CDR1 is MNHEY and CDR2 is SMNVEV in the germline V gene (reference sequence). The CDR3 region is CASSSILAGARVSQFF. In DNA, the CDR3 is TGTGCCAGCAGTTCAATCCTAGCGGGAGCCCGCGTGTCGCAGTTCTTC.

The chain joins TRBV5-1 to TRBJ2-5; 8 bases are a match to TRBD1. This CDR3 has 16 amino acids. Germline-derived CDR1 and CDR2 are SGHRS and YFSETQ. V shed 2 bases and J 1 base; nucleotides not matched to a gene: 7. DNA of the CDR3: TGCGCCAGCAGCTTAGGGGACAGGACCTCCCAAGAGACCCAGTACTTC. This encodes CASSLGDRTSQETQYF.

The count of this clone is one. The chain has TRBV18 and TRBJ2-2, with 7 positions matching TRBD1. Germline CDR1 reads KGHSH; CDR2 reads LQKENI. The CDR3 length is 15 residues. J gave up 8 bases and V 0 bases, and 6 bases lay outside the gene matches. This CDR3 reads CASSPPTGSLGELFF. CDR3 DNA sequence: TGTGCCAGCTCACCACCGACAGGGAGTTTGGGGGAGCTGTTTTTT.

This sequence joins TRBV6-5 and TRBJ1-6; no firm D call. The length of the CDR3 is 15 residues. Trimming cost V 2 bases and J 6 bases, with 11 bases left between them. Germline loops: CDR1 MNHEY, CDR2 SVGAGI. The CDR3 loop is CASSYSTVGNSPLHF. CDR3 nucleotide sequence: TGTGCCAGCAGTTACAGCACAGTTGGTAATTCACCCCTCCACTTT.

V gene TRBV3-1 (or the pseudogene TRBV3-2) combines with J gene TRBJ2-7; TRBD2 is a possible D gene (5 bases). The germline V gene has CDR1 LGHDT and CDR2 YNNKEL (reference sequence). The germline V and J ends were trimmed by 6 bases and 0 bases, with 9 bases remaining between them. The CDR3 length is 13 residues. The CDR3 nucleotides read TGTGCCAGCAGTAGACGGGGCTCCTACGAGCAGTACTTC. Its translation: CASSRRGSYEQYF.

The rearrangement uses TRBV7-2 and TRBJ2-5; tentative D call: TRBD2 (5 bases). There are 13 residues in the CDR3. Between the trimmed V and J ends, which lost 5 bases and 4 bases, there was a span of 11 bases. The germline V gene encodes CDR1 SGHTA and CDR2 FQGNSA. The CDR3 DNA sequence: TGTGCCAGCAGCGCCGGACTTGGAGAGACCCAGTACTTC. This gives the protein CASSAGLGETQYF.

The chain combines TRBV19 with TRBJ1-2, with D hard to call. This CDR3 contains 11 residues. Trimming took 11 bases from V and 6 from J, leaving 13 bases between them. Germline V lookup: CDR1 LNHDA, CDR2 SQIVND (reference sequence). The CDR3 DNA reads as TGTGCCTTGATAGGGAGGGATGGCTACACCTTC. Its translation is CALIGRDGYTF. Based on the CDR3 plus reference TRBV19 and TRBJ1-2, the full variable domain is DGGITQSPKYLFRKEGQNVTLSCEQNLNHDAMYWYRQDPGQGLRLIYYSQIVNDFQKGDIAEGYSVSREKKESFPLTVTSAQKNPTAFYLCALIGRDGYTFGSGTRLTVV.

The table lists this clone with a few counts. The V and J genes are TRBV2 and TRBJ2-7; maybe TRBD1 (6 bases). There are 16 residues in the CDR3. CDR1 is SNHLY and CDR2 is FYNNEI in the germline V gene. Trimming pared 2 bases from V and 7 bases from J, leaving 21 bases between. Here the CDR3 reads CASSETPGALVDEQYF. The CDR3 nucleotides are TGTGCCAGCAGTGAAACGCCAGGGGCCTTAGTGGATGAGCAGTACTTC.

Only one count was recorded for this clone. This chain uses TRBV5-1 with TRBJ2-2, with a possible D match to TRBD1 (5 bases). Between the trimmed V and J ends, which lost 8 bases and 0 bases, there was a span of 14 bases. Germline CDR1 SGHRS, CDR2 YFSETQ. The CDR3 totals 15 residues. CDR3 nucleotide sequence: TGCGCCAGTACCCCGACAGACCCGAACACCGGGGAGCTGTTTTTT. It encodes CASTPTDPNTGELFF.

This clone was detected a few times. CDR3 amino acids: CAWSPGLAGYTF. CDR3 nucleotide sequence: TGTGCCTGGAGTCCAGGGTTAGCTGGCTACACCTTC. The chain has TRBV30 and TRBJ1-2; weak D call: TRBD1 (5 bases). The germline CDR1 and CDR2 sequences are GTSNPN and SVGIG (reference sequence). Trimming stripped 2 bases from V and 7 bases from J, with 11 bases between. The CDR3 runs to 12 residues.

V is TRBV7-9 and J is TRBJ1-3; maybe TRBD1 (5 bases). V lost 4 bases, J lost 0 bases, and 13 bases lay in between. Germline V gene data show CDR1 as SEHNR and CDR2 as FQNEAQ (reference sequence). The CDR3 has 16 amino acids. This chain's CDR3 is CASSSTVPSSGNTIYF. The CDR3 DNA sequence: TGTGCCAGCAGCTCGACAGTACCAAGCTCTGGAAACACCATATATTTT.

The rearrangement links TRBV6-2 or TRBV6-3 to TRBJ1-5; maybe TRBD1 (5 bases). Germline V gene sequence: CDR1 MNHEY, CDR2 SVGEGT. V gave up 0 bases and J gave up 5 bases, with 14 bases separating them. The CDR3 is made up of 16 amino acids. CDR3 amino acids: CASSYSKSRVHQPQHF. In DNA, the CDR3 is TGTGCCAGCAGTTACTCGAAATCCAGGGTTCATCAGCCCCAGCATTTT.

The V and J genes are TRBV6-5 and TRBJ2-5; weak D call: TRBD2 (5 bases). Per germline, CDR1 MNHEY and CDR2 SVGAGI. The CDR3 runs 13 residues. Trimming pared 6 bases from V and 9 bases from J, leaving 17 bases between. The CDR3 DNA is TGTGCCAGCAGGGCGGGTGTCAGGTGGGCCCAGTACTTC. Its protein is CASRAGVRWAQYF.